Below are 21 T cell receptor beta chains sequenced from a single sample in a study of tumor T cells in aggressive B-cell lymphoma. Clones were read by immunoSEQ multiplex PCR, and TCRdb kept only the in-frame ones, dropping some. The sample yields just under 10,000 clones, roughly 85% seen once. Sample: tumor tissue. The receptors here all came from an adult with diffuse large B cell lymphoma.

This clone was recorded a few times. The V call is TRBV27, the J call TRBJ2-3, with D tentatively TRBD1 (5 bases). CDR1 and CDR2 from the germline V gene are MNHEY and SMNVEV (reference sequence). V lost 6 bases and J 0 bases, leaving 22 bases between the germline ends. The CDR3 consists of 18 residues. The CDR3 DNA reads TGTGCCAGCAGGCAAGCCGGCGTAGGACACCTAAGCACAGATACGCAGTATTTT. It translates to CASRQAGVGHLSTDTQYF.

The chain employs TRBV4-2 and TRBJ1-2; 9 positions match TRBD1. Trimming cost V 3 bases and J 8 bases; bases outside gene matches: 4. Germline V gene sequence: CDR1 LGHNA, CDR2 YNFKEQ. The CDR3 has 13 amino acids. The CDR3 loop reads CASSQGQGLGYTF. The CDR3 nucleotides read TGTGCCAGCAGCCAGGGACAGGGTTTGGGCTACACCTTC.

V and J are TRBV9 and TRBJ2-7; 7 nucleotides match TRBD2. The CDR3 runs 15 residues. Germline CDR1 is SGDLS and CDR2 is YYNGEE. V was clipped by 0 bases and J by 4 bases; unmatched bases: 7. This chain's CDR3 is CASSVESGAPYEQYF. In DNA, the CDR3 is TGTGCCAGCAGCGTAGAAAGCGGGGCCCCGTACGAGCAGTACTTC.

This sequence joins TRBV7-2 and TRBJ2-1, with 10 bases matching TRBD2. This CDR3 is 14 amino acids long. V trimming: 3 bases; J trimming: 12 bases; junction bases outside the gene matches: 8. Germline V gene sequence: CDR1 SGHTA, CDR2 FQGNSA. The CDR3 DNA reads as TGTGCCAGCAGCTTGCTAGCGGGAGAATTTGGGCAGTTCTTC. Amino acids: CASSLLAGEFGQFF.

J is TRBJ2-3 and V is TRBV19; D perhaps matches TRBD2 (6 bases). V lost 3 bases and J lost 5, with 9 bases in between. CDR3 length: 13 amino acids. CDR1 is LNHDA, CDR2 SQIVND, per germline (reference sequence). CDR3 sequence reads: CASSIRRGDTQYF. In DNA, the CDR3 is TGTGCCAGTAGTATTAGGAGGGGAGATACGCAGTATTTT.

The table lists this clone with a few counts. This chain links TRBV2 with TRBJ2-7, with 7 bases matching TRBD2. The CDR3 length is 13 residues. Germline values: CDR1 SNHLY, CDR2 FYNNEI. The V and J ends lost 4 bases and 7 bases, in that order; junction bases with no gene match: 7. The CDR3 here is CASSGEGLGEQYF. CDR3 coding DNA: TGTGCCAGCAGTGGGGAGGGACTGGGAGAGCAGTACTTC. Variable domain in full (rest from reference TRBV2 and TRBJ2-7): EPEVTQTPSHQVTQMGQEVILRCVPISNHLYFYWYRQILGQKVEFLVSFYNNEISEKSEIFDDQFSVERPDGSNFTLKIRSTKLEDSAMYFCASSGEGLGEQYFGPGTRLTVT.

The chain recombines TRBV18 with TRBJ1-1, with D perhaps TRBD1 (5 bases). Trimming removed 4 bases from V and 1 base from J, with 13 bases in between. The CDR3 contains 15 residues. Per the germline V gene, CDR1 is KGHSH and CDR2 is LQKENI. CDR3 in DNA: TGTGCCAGCTCACTATCGCTAGGGGCGAACACTGAAGCTTTCTTT. Its protein is CASSLSLGANTEAFF. Drawing the rest from reference TRBV18 and TRBJ1-1, the complete variable domain is NAGVMQNPRHLVRRRGQEARLRCSPMKGHSHVYWYRQLPEEGLKFMVYLQKENIIDESGMPKERFSAEFPKEGPSILRIQQVVRGDSAAYFCASSLSLGANTEAFFGQGTRLTVV.

This chain joins TRBV19 and TRBJ1-1; 8 bases fit TRBD1. The germline V gene has CDR1 LNHDA and CDR2 SQIVND (reference sequence). There are 14 residues in the CDR3. V trimming: 7 bases; J trimming: 4 bases; junction bases outside the gene matches: 8. CDR3 sequence: CASTIRQGSTEAFF. CDR3 in DNA: TGTGCCAGTACGATTAGACAGGGGTCCACTGAAGCTTTCTTT.

The chain has TRBV4-1 and TRBJ2-7; the match to TRBD2 covers 11 bases. The CDR3 runs to 16 residues. V dropped 0 bases and J dropped 3; count of bases not matched to a gene: 4. CDR1 is MGHRA, CDR2 YSYEKL, per germline. The CDR3 reads CASSQEASGRNYEQYF. Here the CDR3 DNA reads TGCGCCAGCAGCCAAGAGGCTAGCGGGAGGAACTACGAGCAGTACTTC.

V usage is TRBV6-1 and J usage is TRBJ1-2; 7 bases align to TRBD1. The CDR3 consists of 12 residues. Germline V lookup: CDR1 MNHNS, CDR2 SASEGT. V was clipped by 5 bases and J by 4 bases; unmatched bases: 1. CDR3 sequence (DNA): TGTGCCAGCAGTACAGGGGCCTATGGCTACACCTTC. Its protein is CASSTGAYGYTF.

The CDR3 sequence is CASSDNPEDRAKNIQYF. CDR3 nucleotides: TGTGCCAGCAGCGATAACCCGGAGGACAGGGCCAAAAACATTCAGTACTTC. The gene calls are TRBV9 and TRBJ2-4; 7 nucleotides match TRBD1. The J segment lost 1 base and the V segment lost 3 bases, leaving 10 bases of the junction unmatched. The CDR3 is 17 amino acids. CDR1 and CDR2 from the germline V gene are SGDLS and YYNGEE.

In the case of this clone: This sample also contains other DNA sequences that code for the same CDR3. This rearrangement joins TRBV18 to TRBJ1-1; 7 positions agree with TRBD1. This CDR3 contains 16 residues. V trimming: 1 base; J trimming: 2 bases; junction bases outside the gene matches: 7. CDR1 is KGHSH, CDR2 LQKENI, per germline. CDR3 nucleotide sequence: TGTGCCAGCTCACCACTAGGACAGGATTCCAACACTGAAGCTTTCTTT. It yields the protein CASSPLGQDSNTEAFF.

The chain is built from TRBV27 and TRBJ1-1, with a weak D call TRBD1 (6 bases). The CDR3 spans 16 residues. The V end was cut by 5 bases, the J end by 10 bases, with 26 bases between. Germline CDR1 and CDR2: MNHEY and SMNVEV (reference sequence). CDR3 nucleotide sequence: TGTGCCAGCAGTAAGGGGGTCAGGGCTAATCAAGACGGAGCTTTCTTT. Its translation is CASSKGVRANQDGAFF.

The chain uses TRBV9 and TRBJ2-7; 9 nucleotides agree with TRBD2. The CDR3 extends over 15 amino acids. The germline CDR1 and CDR2 sequences are SGDLS and YYNGEE. After removal of 2 bases from V and 2 bases from J, the junction contained 5 bases not matched to a gene. CDR3: CASSVSGSFTYEQYF. The CDR3 DNA is TGTGCCAGCAGCGTTAGCGGGAGTTTCACCTACGAGCAGTACTTC. Filled out from reference TRBV9 and TRBJ2-7, the complete variable domain reads DSGVTQTPKHLITATGQRVTLRCSPRSGDLSVYWYQQSLDQGLQFLIQYYNGEERAKGNILERFSAQQFPDLHSELNLSSLELGDSALYFCASSVSGSFTYEQYFGPGTRLTVT.

This chain connects TRBV7-9 to TRBJ1-1, with 9 bases that match TRBD1. The CDR3 is 14 amino acids. The V and J ends lost 2 bases and 8 bases, in that order; junction bases with no gene match: 6. CDR1 SEHNR and CDR2 FQNEAQ come from the germline V gene (reference sequence). As DNA, the CDR3 is TGTGCCAGCAGCTTATACGGGACAGGGAAGGAAGCTTTCTTT. This codes for CASSLYGTGKEAFF.

This clone turned up a few times. One end of the junction is discordant with germline, which a read error may explain. This chain connects TRBV6-5 to TRBJ2-1; perhaps TRBD2 as D (5 bases). Germline-derived CDR1 and CDR2 are MNHEY and SVGAGI. CDR3 length: 13 residues. The CDR3: CASSPPGSRQQIF. The CDR3 nucleotides read TGTGCCAGCAGCCCACCGGGGTCCCGCCAACAAATCTTC.

Here the CDR3 reads CASSHRDRADSGANVLTF. CDR3 in DNA: TGCGCCAGCAGCCACCGGGACAGGGCTGACTCTGGGGCCAACGTCCTGACTTTC. The rearrangement joins TRBV10-2 to TRBJ2-6, with TRBD1 identical over 9 bases. Losses at the gene ends were 6 bases for V and 0 bases for J; bases not matched to a gene: 9. The CDR3 has 18 amino acids. The germline gives CDR1 WSHSY, CDR2 SAAADI.

CDR3 amino acids: CASSPLGTGSDQPQHF. The CDR3 nucleotides are TGTGCCAGCTCACCCCTCGGGACAGGGAGCGACCAGCCCCAGCATTTT. The chain employs TRBV18 and TRBJ1-5; 9 bases fit TRBD1. This CDR3 has 16 amino acids. With V trimmed by 3 bases and J by 7 bases, 10 bases remained unmatched. Germline V gives CDR1 KGHSH, CDR2 LQKENI.

This CDR3 reads CASNYLAGGGEQFF. The CDR3 DNA is TGTGCCAGCAACTACTTAGCGGGAGGCGGTGAGCAGTTCTTC. V usage is TRBV7-3 and J usage is TRBJ2-1, with 10 nucleotides matching TRBD2. Germline V CDR1 and CDR2: SGHTA, FQGTGA. J was trimmed by 9 bases and V by 7 bases; bases with no gene match: 9. This CDR3 has 14 residues.

This clone was counted a few times. CDR3 nucleotides: TGTGCCAGCCGCAGGAGGTCTGGGGCCAACGTCCTGACTTTC. Its translation is CASRRRSGANVLTF. The rearrangement links TRBV9 to TRBJ2-6; perhaps TRBD2 as D (5 bases). The CDR3 consists of 14 residues. The germline V and J ends were trimmed by 7 bases and 1 base, with 9 bases remaining between them. Germline V gene data show CDR1 as SGDLS and CDR2 as YYNGEE. Full variable domain (outside the CDR3, taken from reference TRBV9 and TRBJ2-6): DSGVTQTPKHLITATGQRVTLRCSPRSGDLSVYWYQQSLDQGLQFLIQYYNGEERAKGNILERFSAQQFPDLHSELNLSSLELGDSALYFCASRRRSGANVLTFGAGSRLTVL.

J is TRBJ1-3 and V is TRBV6-5; unclear D gene. Germline V gene data show CDR1 as MNHEY and CDR2 as SVGAGI. V was pared by 0 bases and J by 0 bases, with 6 bases between. The CDR3 length is 15 residues. The DNA of the CDR3 is TGTGCCAGCAGTTACTCGGGCCGCTCTGGAAACACCATATATTTT. This translates into CASSYSGRSGNTIYF.